These 24 T cell receptor beta chains came from one sample sequenced in a study of T cell responses to AZD1222 COVID-19 vaccine. The table came from immunoSEQ multiplex PCR; TCRdb's copy has only in-frame clones and leaves some out. The sample includes roughly 130,000 clones, 80% to 95% of them seen just once. This sample comprised peripheral blood, obtained 28 days after the second AZD1222 dose. The origin of the receptors is an adult who received the AZD1222 COVID-19 vaccine.

This chain joins TRBV24-1 and TRBJ1-5, with D possibly being TRBD1 (5 bases). CDR3 length: 16 amino acids. Germline V gene sequence: CDR1 KGHDR, CDR2 SFDVKD. Trimming took 5 bases from V and 4 from J, leaving 17 bases between them. Here the CDR3 DNA reads TGTGCCACCAGTGTTGGCCAGGGAGGTAGTAATCAGCCCCAGCATTTT. Its translation is CATSVGQGGSNQPQHF.

The V gene is TRBV19, the J gene TRBJ1-5, with TRBD1 as a possible D gene (6 bases). The CDR3 covers 14 residues. The V end lost 3 bases, the J end lost 6 bases, and 12 bases lay between the germline ends. CDR1 and CDR2 (germline): LNHDA, SQIVND (reference sequence). The CDR3, as DNA: TGTGCCAGTAGTATTTACAGGGCAGGTCAGCCCCAGCATTTT. Amino acids: CASSIYRAGQPQHF.

V gene TRBV28 combines with J gene TRBJ1-2; 7 positions match TRBD1. This CDR3 comprises 13 residues. Germline CDR1 and CDR2: MDHEN and SYDVKM. The V segment lost 6 bases and the J segment 5 bases; nucleotides outside the gene matches: 6. CDR3 amino acids: CASRLDRPYGYTF. CDR3 in DNA: TGTGCCAGCAGACTGGACAGGCCATATGGCTACACCTTC.

The chain uses TRBV27 and TRBJ2-1; 7 bases are a match to TRBD2. V was pared by 6 bases and J by 0 bases, with 2 bases of the junction left unmatched. This CDR3 has 14 residues. Germline V CDR1 and CDR2: MNHEY, SMNVEV (reference sequence). CDR3 residues: CASRRGSSYNEQFF. CDR3 in DNA: TGTGCCAGCAGACGCGGGAGCTCCTACAATGAGCAGTTCTTC.

The rearrangement uses TRBV6-5 and TRBJ1-6; a possible D gene is TRBD1 (5 bases). The CDR3 has 15 amino acids. Per the germline V gene, CDR1 is MNHEY and CDR2 is SVGAGI. V lost 4 bases, J lost 2 bases, and 9 bases lay in between. Written as DNA, the CDR3 is TGTGCCAGCAGTTTCGGGACCGCCTATAATTCACCCCTCCACTTT. Translated, it gives CASSFGTAYNSPLHF.

The chain joins TRBV12-3 or TRBV12-4 to TRBJ1-2; possibly TRBD1 for D (5 bases). The CDR3 contains 13 residues. V was trimmed by 6 bases and J by 0 bases, leaving 8 bases between them. The CDR3 DNA reads as TGTGCCAGCAGCCTGGGACCTAACTATGGCTACACCTTC. The encoded protein is CASSLGPNYGYTF.

V usage is TRBV28 and J usage is TRBJ2-7; TRBD1 matches 11 bases. J lost 6 bases, V lost 7 bases, and 11 bases had no gene match. This CDR3 has 15 amino acids. Germline V gene data show CDR1 as MDHEN and CDR2 as SYDVKM. CDR3 nucleotide sequence: TGTGCCAGCACCCCGGGACAGGGGGGTTGGTCCGAGCAGTACTTC. Encoded protein: CASTPGQGGWSEQYF.

There are a few counts of this clone. The gene calls are TRBV20-1 and TRBJ2-7, with TRBD1 as a possible D gene (6 bases). Trimming shortened V by 5 bases and J by 6 bases, and 11 bases separated the two germline ends. The length of the CDR3 is 11 residues. Germline V CDR1 and CDR2: DFQATT, SNEGSKA (reference sequence). The CDR3 DNA reads TGCAGTGCTGTCCACAGGGTCGAGCAGTACTTC. Translating gives CSAVHRVEQYF.

The chain employs TRBV2 and TRBJ1-2, with a weak D call TRBD1 (6 bases). Germline CDR1 and CDR2: SNHLY and FYNNEI. The CDR3 spans 16 residues. The V end was cut by 0 bases, the J end by 2 bases, with 13 bases between. The CDR3 loop reads CASSEALRQVNYGYTF. The CDR3 DNA reads TGTGCCAGCAGTGAAGCGCTTCGACAGGTAAACTATGGCTACACCTTC.

The chain recombines TRBV30 with TRBJ2-5; D unclear. Deletions cut 5 bases from V and 2 bases from J, with 6 bases between. The CDR3 is 11 residues long. Germline V gene sequence: CDR1 GTSNPN, CDR2 SVGIG (reference sequence). The CDR3 DNA reads TGTGCCTGGGGGCTACAAGAGACCCAGTACTTC. Translated, it gives CAWGLQETQYF.

This chain links TRBV4-2 with TRBJ2-7, with D perhaps TRBD1 or TRBD2 (5 bases each). The V gene's germline CDR1 is LGHNA and CDR2 YNFKEQ. The CDR3 is 14 amino acids. V was clipped by 5 bases and J by 3 bases, with 14 bases between them. This chain's CDR3 is CASSLGQGRYEQYF. The CDR3 nucleotides read TGTGCCAGCAGCTTAGGGCAGGGACGCTACGAGCAGTACTTC.

This clone was detected a few times. The gene calls are TRBV5-1 and TRBJ2-2; D unresolved. The CDR3 is 14 residues long. CDR1 is SGHRS and CDR2 is YFSETQ in the germline V gene. Trimming left V 4 bases short and J 8 bases short, with 15 bases between. CDR3: CASSPGPEAGELFF. The CDR3 nucleotides are TGCGCCAGCAGCCCCGGCCCGGAAGCAGGGGAGCTGTTTTTT.

The chain uses TRBV5-4 and TRBJ1-6; D gene uncertain. From germline, CDR1 is SGHNT and CDR2 YYREEE (reference sequence). Trimming stripped 0 bases from V and 2 bases from J, with 6 bases between. The CDR3 contains 15 residues. CDR3 in DNA: TGTGCCAGCAGCTTGGAAGTAACCTATAATTCACCCCTCCACTTT. Protein sequence: CASSLEVTYNSPLHF.

V usage is TRBV5-1 and J usage is TRBJ2-1, with D hard to call. The CDR3 length is 14 residues. Germline-derived CDR1 and CDR2 are SGHRS and YFSETQ. V gave up 4 bases and J gave up 8 bases, with 16 bases separating them. CDR3 in amino acids: CASSLMTRTDEQFF. The CDR3 DNA sequence: TGCGCCAGCAGCCTTATGACTCGGACGGATGAGCAGTTCTTC.

The chain carries TRBV28 and TRBJ1-5; D remains unclear. The V gene lost 10 bases and the J gene lost 6 bases, with 13 bases spanning the gap. CDR3 length: 12 amino acids. Per the germline V gene, CDR1 is MDHEN and CDR2 is SYDVKM. The CDR3 loop reads CATRAVSQPQHF. CDR3 in DNA: TGTGCCACCCGAGCAGTTTCTCAGCCCCAGCATTTT.

V gene TRBV28 combines with J gene TRBJ1-1; TRBD1 aligns across 7 bases. The CDR3 spans 11 residues. CDR1 and CDR2 from the germline V gene are MDHEN and SYDVKM. J was trimmed by 5 bases and V by 7 bases; bases with no gene match: 1. This CDR3 reads CASTTGTEAFF. As DNA, the CDR3 is TGTGCCAGCACGACAGGGACTGAAGCTTTCTTT.

The rearrangement links TRBV29-1 to TRBJ2-1; D is unresolved. The CDR3 has 15 residues. Germline V lookup: CDR1 SQVTM, CDR2 ANQGSEA. Deletions cut 5 bases from V and 9 bases from J, with 23 bases between. The CDR3 DNA is TGCAGCGTTCCTTTTCGACTGGATAGAGTATTTGAGCAGTTCTTC. Translation: CSVPFRLDRVFEQFF.

This clone has just one count. V gene TRBV28 combines with J gene TRBJ1-2; TRBD1 matches 7 bases. Per germline, CDR1 MDHEN and CDR2 SYDVKM. CDR3 length: 14 residues. V shed 5 bases and J 3 bases; nucleotides not matched to a gene: 6. This CDR3 reads CASSEGARDYGYTF. In DNA, the CDR3 is TGTGCCAGCAGTGAGGGGGCGCGGGACTATGGCTACACCTTC.

This clone is a singleton in its sample. This chain joins TRBV6-2 or TRBV6-3 and TRBJ1-1, with D unclear. Germline CDR1 MNHEY, CDR2 SVGEGT. The CDR3 runs 13 residues. The ends were cut back, 2 bases at V and 5 bases at J, with 9 bases in the middle. As DNA, the CDR3 is TGTGCCAGCAGTTACACCAGGAGGACTGAAGCTTTCTTT. Its protein product is CASSYTRRTEAFF.

The chain uses TRBV9 and TRBJ2-1, with D hard to call. The CDR3 contains 15 residues. Per germline, CDR1 SGDLS and CDR2 YYNGEE. Trimming removed 1 base at V and 0 bases at J, with 8 bases between. Here the CDR3 DNA reads TGTGCCAGCAGCGTAAGCTACCACTCCTACAATGAGCAGTTCTTC. It translates to CASSVSYHSYNEQFF.

The chain links TRBV27 to TRBJ2-2; 10 bases match TRBD1. V dropped 7 bases and J dropped 1; count of bases not matched to a gene: 3. Looked up from germline, CDR1 is MNHEY and CDR2 is SMNVEV (reference sequence). The CDR3 covers 15 residues. The CDR3 loop reads CASTWTGGNTGELFF. The CDR3 bases are TGTGCCAGCACTTGGACAGGGGGGAACACCGGGGAGCTGTTTTTT.

The DNA of the CDR3 is TGTGCCACCAGCACCCCGGAGGGAGCCCACGAGCAGTACTTC. Translated: CATSTPEGAHEQYF. V gene TRBV15 combines with J gene TRBJ2-7; D may be TRBD2 (6 bases). Germline assignment: CDR1 LNHNV and CDR2 YYDKDF (reference sequence). Trimming pared 4 bases from V and 5 bases from J, leaving 15 bases between. CDR3 length: 14 amino acids. Complete variable domain (other parts from reference TRBV15 and TRBJ2-7): DAMVIQNPRYQVTQFGKPVTLSCSQTLNHNVMYWYQQKSSQAPKLLFHYYDKDFNNEADTPDNFQSRRPNTSFCFLDIRSPGLGDTAMYLCATSTPEGAHEQYFGPGTRLTVT.

The chain uses TRBV9 and TRBJ1-6; a possible D gene is TRBD1 (6 bases). Deletions cut 6 bases from V and 7 bases from J, with 14 bases between. The germline V gene has CDR1 SGDLS and CDR2 YYNGEE. The CDR3 spans 14 residues. In DNA, the CDR3 is TGTGCCAGCACCCGAGGGGGGATGAATTCACCCCTCCACTTT. It translates to CASTRGGMNSPLHF.

This clone occurred once. The CDR3 region is CASNRDGGRYYGYTF. CDR3 bases: TGTGCCAGTAACCGGGACGGCGGGCGATACTATGGCTACACCTTC. The chain uses TRBV19 and TRBJ1-2, with D possibly matching TRBD1 (5 bases). Germline CDR1 is LNHDA and CDR2 is SQIVND (reference sequence). V was clipped by 7 bases and J by 3 bases, with 18 bases between them. The CDR3 spans 15 residues.